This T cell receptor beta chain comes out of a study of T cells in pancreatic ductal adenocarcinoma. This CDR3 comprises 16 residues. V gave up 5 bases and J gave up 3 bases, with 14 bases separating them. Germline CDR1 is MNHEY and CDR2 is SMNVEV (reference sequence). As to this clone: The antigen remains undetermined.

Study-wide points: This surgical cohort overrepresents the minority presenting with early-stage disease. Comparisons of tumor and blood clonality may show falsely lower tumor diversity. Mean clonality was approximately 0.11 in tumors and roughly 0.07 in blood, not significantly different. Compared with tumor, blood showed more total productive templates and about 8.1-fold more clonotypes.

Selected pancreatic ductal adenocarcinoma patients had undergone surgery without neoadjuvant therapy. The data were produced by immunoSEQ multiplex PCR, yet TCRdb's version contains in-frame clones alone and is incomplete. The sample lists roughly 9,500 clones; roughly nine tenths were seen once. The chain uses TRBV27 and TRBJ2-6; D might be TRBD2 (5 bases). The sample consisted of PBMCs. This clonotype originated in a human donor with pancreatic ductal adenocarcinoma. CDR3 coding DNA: TGTGCCAGCAGTCCGCGAGAGGGTTATGGGGCCAACGTCCTGACTTTC. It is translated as CASSPREGYGANVLTF. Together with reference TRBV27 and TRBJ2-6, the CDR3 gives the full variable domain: EAQVTQNPRYLITVTGKKLTVTCSQNMNHEYMSWYRQDPGLGLRQIYYSMNVEVTDKGDVPEGYKVSRKEKRNFPLILESPSPNQTSLYFCASSPREGYGANVLTFGAGSRLTVL.